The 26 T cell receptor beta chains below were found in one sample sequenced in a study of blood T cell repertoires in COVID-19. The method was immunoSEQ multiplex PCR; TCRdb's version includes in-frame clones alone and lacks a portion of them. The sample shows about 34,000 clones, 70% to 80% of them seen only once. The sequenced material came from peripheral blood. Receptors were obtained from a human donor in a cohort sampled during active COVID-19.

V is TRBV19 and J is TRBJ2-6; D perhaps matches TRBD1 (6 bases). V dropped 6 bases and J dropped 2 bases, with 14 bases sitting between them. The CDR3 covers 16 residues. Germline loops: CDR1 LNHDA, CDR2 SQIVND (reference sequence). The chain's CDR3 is CASSPGVKAGANVLTF. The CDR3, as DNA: TGTGCCAGTAGCCCAGGGGTAAAAGCTGGGGCCAACGTCCTGACTTTC.

The CDR3 sequence is CASSPRTGGGDTEAFF. CDR3 DNA sequence: TGTGCCAGCTCACCGCGGACAGGGGGAGGAGACACTGAAGCTTTCTTT. The J gene is TRBJ1-1, the V gene TRBV18, with TRBD1 matching over 10 bases. There are 16 residues in the CDR3. Germline V CDR1 and CDR2: KGHSH, LQKENI. V lost 3 bases to trimming and J lost 3 bases; unmatched junction nucleotides: 7.

As DNA, the CDR3 is TGTGCCAGTAGTATAGACCATTACCAGGGCCACACTGAAGCTTTCTTT. Amino acids: CASSIDHYQGHTEAFF. The chain carries TRBV19 and TRBJ1-1, with D possibly TRBD1 on 5 matching bases. The CDR3 is made up of 16 amino acids. Germline lookup yields CDR1 LNHDA and CDR2 SQIVND (reference sequence). The V end was cut by 0 bases, the J end by 3 bases, with 14 bases between.

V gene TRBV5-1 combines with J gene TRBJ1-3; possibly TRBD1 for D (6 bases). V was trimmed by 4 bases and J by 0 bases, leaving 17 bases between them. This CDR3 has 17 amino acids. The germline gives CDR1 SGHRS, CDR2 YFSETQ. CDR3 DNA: TGCGCCAGCAGCCCGGGGGGCGGCAGCGCCTCTGGAAACACCATATATTTT. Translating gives CASSPGGGSASGNTIYF.

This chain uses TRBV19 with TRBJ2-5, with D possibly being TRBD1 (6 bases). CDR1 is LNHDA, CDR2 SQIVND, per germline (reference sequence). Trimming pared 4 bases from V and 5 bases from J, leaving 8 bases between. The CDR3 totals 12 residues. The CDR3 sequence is CASSTRGETQYF. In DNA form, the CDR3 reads TGTGCCAGTAGTACTAGGGGGGAGACCCAGTACTTC.

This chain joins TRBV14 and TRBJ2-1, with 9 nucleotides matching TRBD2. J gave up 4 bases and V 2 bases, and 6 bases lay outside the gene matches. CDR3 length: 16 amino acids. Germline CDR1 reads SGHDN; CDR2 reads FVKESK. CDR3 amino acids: CASSQRAGGPYNEQFF. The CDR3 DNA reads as TGTGCCAGCAGCCAAAGGGCGGGAGGGCCTTACAATGAGCAGTTCTTC.

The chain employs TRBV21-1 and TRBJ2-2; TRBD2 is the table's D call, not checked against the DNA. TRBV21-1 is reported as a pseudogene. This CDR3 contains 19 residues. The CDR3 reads CASSPPGTSGGIYSGELFF. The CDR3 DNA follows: TGTGCCAGCAGCCCCCCCGGGACTAGCGGGGGTATCTATTCCGGGGAGCTGTTTTTT.

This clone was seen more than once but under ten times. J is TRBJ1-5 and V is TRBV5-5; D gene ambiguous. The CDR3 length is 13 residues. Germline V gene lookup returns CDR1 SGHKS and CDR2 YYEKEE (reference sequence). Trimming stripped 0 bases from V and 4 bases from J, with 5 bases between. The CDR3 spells CASSLAGNQPQHF. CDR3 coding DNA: TGTGCCAGCAGCTTGGCGGGAAATCAGCCCCAGCATTTT. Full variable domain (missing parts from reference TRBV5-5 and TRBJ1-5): DAGVTQSPTHLIKTRGQQVTLRCSPISGHKSVSWYQQVLGQGPQFIFQYYEKEERGRGNFPDRFSARQFPNYSSELNVNALLLGDSALYLCASSLAGNQPQHFGDGTRLSIL.

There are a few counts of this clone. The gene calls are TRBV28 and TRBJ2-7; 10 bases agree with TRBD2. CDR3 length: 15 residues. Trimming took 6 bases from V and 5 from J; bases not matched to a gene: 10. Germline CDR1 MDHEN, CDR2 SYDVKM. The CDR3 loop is CASRDSRGLAHEQYF. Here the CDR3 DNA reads TGTGCCAGCAGAGATTCGAGGGGACTAGCGCACGAGCAGTACTTC. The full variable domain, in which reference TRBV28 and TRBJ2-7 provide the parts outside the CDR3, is DVKVTQSSRYLVKRTGEKVFLECVQDMDHENMFWYRQDPGLGLRLIYFSYDVKMKEKGDIPEGYSVSREKKERFSLILESASTNQTSMYLCASRDSRGLAHEQYFGPGTRLTVT.

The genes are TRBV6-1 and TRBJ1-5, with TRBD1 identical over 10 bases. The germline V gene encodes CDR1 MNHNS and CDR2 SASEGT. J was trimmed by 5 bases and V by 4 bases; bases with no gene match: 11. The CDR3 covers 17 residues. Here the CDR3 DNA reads TGTGCCAGCAGTGCCGGGACAGGGGTCCGACTTGATCAGCCCCAGCATTTT. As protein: CASSAGTGVRLDQPQHF.

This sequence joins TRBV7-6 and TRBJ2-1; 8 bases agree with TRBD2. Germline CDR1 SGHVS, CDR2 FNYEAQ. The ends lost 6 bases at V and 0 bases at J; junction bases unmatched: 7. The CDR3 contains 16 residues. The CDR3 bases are TGTGCCAGCAGAGAATATAGCGGGATCTCCTACAATGAGCAGTTCTTC. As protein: CASREYSGISYNEQFF.

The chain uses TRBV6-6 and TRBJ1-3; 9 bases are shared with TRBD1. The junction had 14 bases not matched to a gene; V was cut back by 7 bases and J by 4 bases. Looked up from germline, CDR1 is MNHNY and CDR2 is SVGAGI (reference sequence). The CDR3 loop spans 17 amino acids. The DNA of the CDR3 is TGTGCCAGCATTCGAAATGGGGGACAGGGAGCCGGAAACACCATATATTTT. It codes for CASIRNGGQGAGNTIYF.

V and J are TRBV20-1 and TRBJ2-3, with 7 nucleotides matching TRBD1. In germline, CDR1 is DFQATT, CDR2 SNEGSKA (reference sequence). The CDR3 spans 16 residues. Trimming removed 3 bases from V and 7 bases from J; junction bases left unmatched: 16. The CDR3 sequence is CSASPVSGTDPHTQYF. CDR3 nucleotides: TGCAGTGCTAGTCCAGTGTCTGGGACAGACCCCCATACGCAGTATTTT.

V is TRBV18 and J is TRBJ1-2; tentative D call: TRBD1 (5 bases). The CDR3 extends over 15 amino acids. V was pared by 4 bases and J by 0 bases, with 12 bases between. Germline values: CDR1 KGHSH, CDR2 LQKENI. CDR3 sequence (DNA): TGTGCCAGCTCACTGGGGACTGGAGCTAACTATGGCTACACCTTC. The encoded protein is CASSLGTGANYGYTF.

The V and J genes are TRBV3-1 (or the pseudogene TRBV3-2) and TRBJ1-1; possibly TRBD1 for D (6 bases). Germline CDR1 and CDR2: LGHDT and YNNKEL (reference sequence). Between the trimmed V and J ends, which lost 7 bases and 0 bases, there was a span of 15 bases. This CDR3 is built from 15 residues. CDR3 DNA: TGTGCCAGCAAACAGGGTTGGGAAATGAACACTGAAGCTTTCTTT. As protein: CASKQGWEMNTEAFF.

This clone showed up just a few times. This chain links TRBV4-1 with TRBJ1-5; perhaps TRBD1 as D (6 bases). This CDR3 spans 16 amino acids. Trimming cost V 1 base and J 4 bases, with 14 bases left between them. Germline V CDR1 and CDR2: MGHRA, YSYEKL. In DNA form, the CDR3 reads TGCGCCAGCAGCCAAGTTCAGGGGTCCGAAAATCAGCCCCAGCATTTT. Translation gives CASSQVQGSENQPQHF.

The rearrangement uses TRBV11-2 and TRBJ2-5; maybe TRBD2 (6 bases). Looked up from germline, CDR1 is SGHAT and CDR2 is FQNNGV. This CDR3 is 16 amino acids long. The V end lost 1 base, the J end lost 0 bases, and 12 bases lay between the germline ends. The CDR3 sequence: CASSLGISGNQETQYF. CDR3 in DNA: TGTGCCAGCAGCTTAGGAATTAGCGGCAACCAAGAGACCCAGTACTTC.

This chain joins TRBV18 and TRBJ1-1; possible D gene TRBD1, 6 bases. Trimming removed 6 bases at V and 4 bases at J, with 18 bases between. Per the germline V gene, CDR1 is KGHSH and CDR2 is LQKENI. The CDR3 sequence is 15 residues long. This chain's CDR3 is CASSPRSGEATEAFF. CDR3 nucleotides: TGTGCCAGCTCCCCAAGGTCAGGGGAAGCCACTGAAGCTTTCTTT.

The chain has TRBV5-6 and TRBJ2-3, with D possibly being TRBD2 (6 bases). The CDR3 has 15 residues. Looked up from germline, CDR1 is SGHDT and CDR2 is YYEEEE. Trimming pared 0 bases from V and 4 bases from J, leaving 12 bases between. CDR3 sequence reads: CASSLDERVADTQYF. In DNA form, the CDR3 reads TGTGCCAGCAGCTTGGACGAGCGGGTCGCAGATACGCAGTATTTT.

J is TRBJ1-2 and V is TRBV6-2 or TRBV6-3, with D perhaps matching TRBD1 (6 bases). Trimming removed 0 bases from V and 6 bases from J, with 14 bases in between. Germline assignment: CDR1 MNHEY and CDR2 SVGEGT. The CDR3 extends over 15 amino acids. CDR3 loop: CASSYSISGGDGYTF. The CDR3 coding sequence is TGTGCCAGCAGTTACTCGATTTCGGGGGGCGATGGCTACACCTTC.

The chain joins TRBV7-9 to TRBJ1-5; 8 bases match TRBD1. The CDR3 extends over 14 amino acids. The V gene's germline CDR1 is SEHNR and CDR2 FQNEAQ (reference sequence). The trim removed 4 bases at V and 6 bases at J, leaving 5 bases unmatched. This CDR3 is CASSSGTGTQPQHF. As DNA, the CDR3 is TGTGCCAGCAGCTCCGGGACAGGTACTCAGCCCCAGCATTTT.

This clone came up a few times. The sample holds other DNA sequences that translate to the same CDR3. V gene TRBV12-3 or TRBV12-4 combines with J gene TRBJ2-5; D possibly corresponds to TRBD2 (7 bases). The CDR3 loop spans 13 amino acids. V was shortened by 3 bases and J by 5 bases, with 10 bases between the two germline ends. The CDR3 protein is CASSLRGLETQYF. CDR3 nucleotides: TGTGCCAGCAGTTTGCGGGGGCTGGAGACCCAGTACTTC.

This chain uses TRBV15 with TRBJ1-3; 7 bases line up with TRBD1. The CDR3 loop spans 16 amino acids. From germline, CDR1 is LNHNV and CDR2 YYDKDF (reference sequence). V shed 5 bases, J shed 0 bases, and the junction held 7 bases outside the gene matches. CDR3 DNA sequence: TGTGCCACCAGCGCCCGACAGGGAGGCTCTGGAAACACCATATATTTT. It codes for CATSARQGGSGNTIYF.

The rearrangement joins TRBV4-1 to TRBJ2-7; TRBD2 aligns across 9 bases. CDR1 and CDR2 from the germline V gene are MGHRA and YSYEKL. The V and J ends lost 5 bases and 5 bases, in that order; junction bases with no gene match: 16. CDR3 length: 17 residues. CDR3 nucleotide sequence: TGCGCCAGCAGCTCAAGCTTGCGGGGGGGGCCGGGGAACGAGCAGTACTTC. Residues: CASSSSLRGGPGNEQYF.

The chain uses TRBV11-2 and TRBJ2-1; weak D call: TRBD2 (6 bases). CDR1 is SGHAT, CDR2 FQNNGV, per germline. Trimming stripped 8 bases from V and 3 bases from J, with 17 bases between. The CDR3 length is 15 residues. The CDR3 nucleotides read TGTGCCAGCGGTAGGCGGGGCGGACTCTACAATGAGCAGTTCTTC. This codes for CASGRRGGLYNEQFF.

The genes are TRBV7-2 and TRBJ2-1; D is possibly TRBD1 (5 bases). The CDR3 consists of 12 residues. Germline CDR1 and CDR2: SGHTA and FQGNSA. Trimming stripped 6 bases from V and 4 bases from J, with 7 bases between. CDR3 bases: TGTGCCAGCAGTCGACAGTACAATGAGCAGTTCTTC. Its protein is CASSRQYNEQFF.